The TCR beta chain described here comes from a study of blood T cells in healthy people across ages. This CDR3 has 13 amino acids. The germline gives CDR1 KGHDR, CDR2 SFDVKD. The V and J ends lost 5 bases and 8 bases respectively, with 12 bases between them. Samples each had at least 5 micrograms of total RNA extracted. The second PCR ran roughly 6 to 11 cycles with a sample-barcoded 5' primer and J-beta primers. MiXCR, applied by TCRdb to the 5' RACE reads, yields one record per CDR3 protein. This sample has 1.5 million or so distinct CDR3 sequences; about 45% occur once, and the top ten carry roughly 3.7%.

The TCR originated in a woman aged 18-29 years in good health. The sample was blood. V usage is TRBV24-1 and J usage is TRBJ2-1; D is perhaps TRBD2 (5 bases). CDR3 bases: TGTGCCACCAGTGGAGGGTTTGGGGATGAGCAGTTCTTC. Residues: CATSGGFGDEQFF.